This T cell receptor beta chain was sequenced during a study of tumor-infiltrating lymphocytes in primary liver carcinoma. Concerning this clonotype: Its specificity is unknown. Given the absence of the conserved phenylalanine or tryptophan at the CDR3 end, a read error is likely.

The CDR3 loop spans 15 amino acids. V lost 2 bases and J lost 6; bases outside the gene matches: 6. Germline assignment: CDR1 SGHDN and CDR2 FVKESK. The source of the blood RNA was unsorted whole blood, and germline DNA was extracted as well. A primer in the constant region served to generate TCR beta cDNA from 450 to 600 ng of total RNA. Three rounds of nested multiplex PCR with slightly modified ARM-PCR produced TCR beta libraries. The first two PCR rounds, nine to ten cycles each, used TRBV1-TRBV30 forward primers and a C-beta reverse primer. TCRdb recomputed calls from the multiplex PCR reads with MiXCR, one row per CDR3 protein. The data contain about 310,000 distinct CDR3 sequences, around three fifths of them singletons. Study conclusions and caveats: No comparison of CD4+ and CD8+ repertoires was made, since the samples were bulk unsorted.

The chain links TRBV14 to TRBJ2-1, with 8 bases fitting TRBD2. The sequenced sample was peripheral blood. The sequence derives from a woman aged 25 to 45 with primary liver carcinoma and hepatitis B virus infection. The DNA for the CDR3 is TGTGCCAGCAGCCAACCCGGGACTAGTATCAATGAGCAGTTCGTC. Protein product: CASSQPGTSINEQFV.